Listed below are T cell receptor beta chains from one sample, sequenced in a study of radiotherapy plus CTLA-4 blockade in lung cancer. The protocol was immunoSEQ multiplex PCR, while the TCRdb copy is restricted to in-frame clones and leaves out a portion. The table lists about 110,000 clones, approximately 80% of them singletons. Specimen: peripheral blood, collected from a patient treated with radiotherapy plus ipilimumab. The receptors stem from a human donor with non-small cell lung cancer that progressed on radiotherapy plus ipilimumab. Some clones in this sample may be carry-over from other donors' samples. CDR3s include the opening cysteine and the closing phenylalanine or tryptophan. Not all rows give a size; the values are once, few, many and, for expanded clones, a class.

abundance	v_gene	j_gene	CDR3aa
once	TRBV5-1	TRBJ2-7	CASSFVGQGIGEQYF
NA	TRBV21-1	TRBJ1-2	CASSKVDRGPTNYGYTF
NA	TRBV18	TRBJ2-7	CASSPPTGLSYEQYF
NA	TRBV7-2	TRBJ2-7	CASSVRDGSYEQYF
NA	TRBV10-3	TRBJ1-1	CAISEGQGWNTEAFF
NA	TRBV2	TRBJ1-5	CASRVGTAQHF
few	TRBV5-1	TRBJ2-7	CASRRGQFPEQYF
once	TRBV5-4	TRBJ2-3	CASSERGGDTQYF
NA	TRBV2	TRBJ1-2	CASSDRGPNYGYTF
NA	TRBV4-2	TRBJ1-5	CASSQVFTRDRGPQPQHF
NA	TRBV4-3	TRBJ1-2	CASSQFRTGHYGYTF
NA	TRBV11-2	TRBJ1-3	CASSLVPTMNSGNTIYF
NA	TRBV15	TRBJ2-3	CATRSIATLAGVTDTQYF
NA	TRBV11-1	TRBJ1-1	CASSLSTGWDTEAFF
NA	TRBV5-6	TRBJ2-2	CASSKDRGPYTGELFF
NA	TRBV7-9	TRBJ2-5	CASSQRGQTRRETQYF
NA	TRBV2	TRBJ2-1	CASRVTSGGGPEQFF
NA	TRBV4-3	TRBJ2-5	CASSQEPGRAQYF
NA	TRBV18	TRBJ2-7	CASSPLADSYEQYF
NA	TRBV2	TRBJ2-7	CASKDPYEQYF
NA	TRBV7-8	TRBJ1-1	CASSYSGRMNTEAFF
NA	TRBV27	TRBJ1-5	CASSLFFGDQPQHF
NA	TRBV4-3	TRBJ2-1	CASSQFQGGGALYEQFF
NA	TRBV9	TRBJ2-2	CASSVGFRAGGQRIAGELFF
once	TRBV4-2	TRBJ2-7	CASSQPSEEEQYF
NA	TRBV5-1	TRBJ1-5	CASSLGVDQPQHF
NA	TRBV27	TRBJ2-3	CASRIRGTDTQYF
once	TRBV5-4	TRBJ1-1	CASSLEVRTDEAFF
NA	TRBV7-3	TRBJ2-5	CASSSGTQETQYF
NA	TRBV9	TRBJ2-7	CASSVGQGNYEQYF
NA	TRBV9	TRBJ1-1	CASSATGTWGTEAFF
once	TRBV5-1	TRBJ2-1	CASSGGQLNDGNEQFF
NA	TRBV5-6	TRBJ2-2	CASSLLLAGGHTGELFF
NA	TRBV4-1	TRBJ2-7	CASSRGWGTRSSYEQYF
few	TRBV11-2	TRBJ2-1	CASSPSFGGDGYNEQFF
NA	TRBV7-2	TRBJ1-5	CASSLYPQQPQHF
NA	TRBV29-1	TRBJ1-5	CSVTLSGAYSNQPQHF
NA	TRBV7-6	TRBJ2-7	CASSLGRVYEQYF
once	TRBV27	TRBJ1-6	CASSFLSPMSSYNSPLHF
NA	TRBV30	TRBJ1-6	CAWSQEGYSPLHF
once	TRBV4-3	TRBJ2-5	CASSQDPGQGAETQYF
NA	TRBV28	TRBJ2-7	CASRWTETYEQYF
few	TRBV7-8	TRBJ1-3	CASSLEFRRNSGNTIYF
NA	TRBV29-1	TRBJ1-1	CSVGRQVLNTEAFF
NA	TRBV5-1	TRBJ1-1	CASSASSSTGREAFF
NA	TRBV30	TRBJ2-3	CAWYKGQGMMIADTQYF
few	TRBV18	TRBJ2-7	CASSPRTSFYEQYF
NA	TRBV11-3	TRBJ1-1	CASSLVENTEAFF
NA	TRBV7-9	TRBJ2-1	CASSLFRGGDNNEQFF
NA	TRBV7-8	TRBJ2-2	CASSLVAGARNTGELFF